The clone carrying this T cell receptor beta chain was seen a handful of times. Amplification of TCR beta CDR3 regions was performed using RNA transcripts as template. The TCR CDR3 was amplified in a first-round RT-PCR using the HTBI primer set. MiXCR was run by TCRdb on the multiplex PCR reads, yielding one entry per CDR3 protein. The sample lists about 600,000 distinct CDR3 sequences; more than 12% were seen once. Patients with uncontrolled infections, other autoimmune diseases, pregnancy or lactation were excluded. The entry originates in a study of T cells in Graves' hyperthyroidism and ophthalmopathy. V was clipped by 5 bases and J by 5 bases, with 9 bases between them. CDR1 and CDR2 from the germline V gene are SGHVS and FQNEAQ. The CDR3 contains 13 residues.

The chain couples TRBV7-8 to TRBJ2-2; D uncertain. Sequences were obtained from blood. This receptor was taken from a woman in her forties or fifties with Graves' ophthalmopathy. DNA of the CDR3: TGTGCCAGCAGCAGGAGAGGTACCGGGGAGCTGTTTTTT. Translating it yields CASSRRGTGELFF.